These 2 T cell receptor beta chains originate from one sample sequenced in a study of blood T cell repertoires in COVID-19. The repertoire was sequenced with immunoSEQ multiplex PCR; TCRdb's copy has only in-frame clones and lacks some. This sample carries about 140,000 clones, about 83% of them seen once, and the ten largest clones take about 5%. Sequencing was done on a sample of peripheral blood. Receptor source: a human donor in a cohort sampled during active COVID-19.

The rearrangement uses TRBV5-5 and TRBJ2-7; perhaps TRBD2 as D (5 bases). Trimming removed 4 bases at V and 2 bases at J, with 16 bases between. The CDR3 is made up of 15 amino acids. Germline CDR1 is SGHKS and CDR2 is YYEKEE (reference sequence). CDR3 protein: CASSPRGPSTYEQYF. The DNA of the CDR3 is TGTGCCAGCAGCCCCCGGGGTCCGTCCACCTACGAGCAGTACTTC.

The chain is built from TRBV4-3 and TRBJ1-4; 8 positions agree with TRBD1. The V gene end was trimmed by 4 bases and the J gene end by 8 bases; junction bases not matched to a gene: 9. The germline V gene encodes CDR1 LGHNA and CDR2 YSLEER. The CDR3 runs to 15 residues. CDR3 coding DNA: TGCGCCAGCAGCCCTGGACAGGGTTTGGGGGAAAAACTGTTTTTT. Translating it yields CASSPGQGLGEKLFF.